The sample holds a few counts of the clone carrying this T cell receptor beta chain. This sample was included in a study of naive and memory T cell subsets. Four PCR rounds used nested alpha and beta constant region primers plus the SP2 primer. Alpha and beta constant region primers primed reverse transcription for blood and skin samples. TCRdb redid the calling of the 5' RACE reads with MiXCR, one entry per CDR3 protein. The table has approximately 52,000 distinct CDR3 sequences, about 4.4% seen once. A UMI-containing oligonucleotide was joined by 3' ligation to the TCR cDNA template. After removal of 5 bases from V and 4 bases from J, the junction contained 2 bases not matched to a gene. Germline CDR1 SEHNR, CDR2 FQNEAQ (reference sequence). The CDR3 length is 14 residues.

The genes are TRBV7-9 and TRBJ2-7, with TRBD2 matching over 13 bases. The receptor comes from a female donor in good health. The CDR3 spells CASSPGLAGYEQYF. DNA for the CDR3: TGTGCCAGCAGCCCGGGACTAGCGGGGTACGAGCAGTACTTC.